A selection of T cell receptor beta chains follows, all from one sample in a study of T cells in Graves' hyperthyroidism and ophthalmopathy. TCRdb reprocessed the multiplex PCR reads with MiXCR, giving one entry per CDR3 protein. The table includes under 400,000 distinct CDR3 sequences, approximately 15% detected once. The sample consisted of blood. The receptor set was obtained from a woman aged 55-75 years with Graves' hyperthyroidism. Each CDR3 is given with its conserved first and last residue. The D gene is left open where the match is weak. Some rows mark clone size as missing; the rest say once, few, many or name a class of expanded clone.

clone size	D gene	V gene	J gene	CDR3 DNA	CDR3 protein
many	-	TRBV28	TRBJ2-7	TGTGCCAGCAGTTTAAGCGGGACACTTTCTTACGAGCAGTACTTC	CASSLSGTLSYEQYF
-	TRBD1	TRBV5-1	TRBJ2-7	TGCGCCAGCTGGGACAGGAGGACCGAGCAGTACTTC	CASWDRRTEQYF
many	-	TRBV27	TRBJ1-5	TGTGCCAGCAGTCCCCAAATCCGACCGGTCCCCGGCCTCTATAGCAATCAGCCCCAGCATTTT	CASSPQIRPVPGLYSNQPQHF
-	-	TRBV20-1	TRBJ1-1	TGCAGCCGCCCTCGGAGGCAGGATGAAGCTTTCTTT	CSRPRRQDEAFF
many	-	TRBV20-1	TRBJ2-1	TGCAGTGCTATTTGGCGCCAGACGAGGGAACAGTTCTTC	CSAIWRQTREQFF
-	-	TRBV28	TRBJ2-6	TGTGCCAGCAGTTCCGATTTGGTTGCTGGGGCCAACGTCCTGACTTTC	CASSSDLVAGANVLTF
-	TRBD2	TRBV11-2	TRBJ2-1	TGTGCCAGCAGCTTAGTTAATAGCGGGACTTACAATGAGCAGTTCTTC	CASSLVNSGTYNEQFF
-	TRBD1	TRBV19	TRBJ2-2	TGTGCCAGTAGTGGCCGGGACAGACGAGCCGGGGAGCTGTTTTTT	CASSGRDRRAGELFF
-	TRBD2	TRBV11-2	TRBJ2-1	TGTGCCAGCAGCCAAGATGCTAGCGGGAGGGGGATTGAGCAGTTCTTC	CASSQDASGRGIEQFF
-	-	TRBV24-1	TRBJ2-3	TGTGCCACCAGTGATCCAGGACTGAGGGGTACAGATACGCAGTATTTT	CATSDPGLRGTDTQYF
few	TRBD2	TRBV24-1	TRBJ2-7	TGTGCCACCAGTGATTCATCTAGCGGAAGCTCCTACGAGCAGTACTTC	CATSDSSSGSSYEQYF
-	TRBD1	TRBV9	TRBJ1-6	TGTGCCAGCAGCGTAGAGGGGACAGGGCAATCACCCCTCCACTTT	CASSVEGTGQSPLHF
-	-	TRBV7-2	TRBJ2-2	TGTGCCAGCAGCTTAGTACGAGGGTACAACACCGGGGAGCTGTTTTTT	CASSLVRGYNTGELFF
many	TRBD2	TRBV7-3	TRBJ2-3	TGTGCCAGCAGCTTAACGGGGGGGTACGCAGATACGCAGTATTTT	CASSLTGGYADTQYF
many	TRBD2	TRBV19	TRBJ2-5	TGTGCCACCTCACGGGGCGGGAGGGCCCAAGAGACCCAGTACTTC	CATSRGGRAQETQYF
few	TRBD2	TRBV29-1	TRBJ2-2	TGCAGCGTTCTAGTGTCTCTAGCGGGAGCGGTCAACACCGGGGAGCTGTTTTTT	CSVLVSLAGAVNTGELFF
-	TRBD2	TRBV19	TRBJ2-1	TGTGCCAGTAGTAAAGCCGGGACTAGCGGGAGGTATGAGCAGTTCTTC	CASSKAGTSGRYEQFF
many	-	TRBV9	TRBJ2-1	TGTGCCAGCAGCGTAGGACCGGCTAAATCTAGGAACAATGAGCAGTTCTTC	CASSVGPAKSRNNEQFF
many	-	TRBV4-1	TRBJ2-7	TGCGCCAGCAGCCCCCGGGCCGGGTACGGCGAGCAGTACTTC	CASSPRAGYGEQYF
-	-	TRBV9	TRBJ2-1	TGTGCCAGCAGCGTCAACGTGGGACGGTACAATGAGCAGTTCTTC	CASSVNVGRYNEQFF
few	-	TRBV6-1	TRBJ2-7	TGTGCCAGCAGTTGGGGCGGGCAGTTGGGGTCCTACGAGCAGTACTTC	CASSWGGQLGSYEQYF
few	-	TRBV2	TRBJ2-3	TGTGCCAGCAGCTTTTCTAGCACAGGTACGCAGTATTTT	CASSFSSTGTQYF
many	-	TRBV11-2	TRBJ2-1	TGTGCCAGCAGCTTAGTTAAAACGGAGGTTGAGCAGTTCTTC	CASSLVKTEVEQFF
many	TRBD2	TRBV27	TRBJ2-7	TGTGCCAGCAGTTTGCTAGCGGGAGGGTACGAGCAGTACTTC	CASSLLAGGYEQYF
few	-	TRBV5-1	TRBJ2-3	TGCGCCAGCAGTCTCCCGGGGTCAATCCCAGATACGCAGTATTTT	CASSLPGSIPDTQYF
many	TRBD1	TRBV27	TRBJ2-7	TGTGCCAGCGGAAGACAGGGGGTCTACGAGCAGTACTTC	CASGRQGVYEQYF
few	-	TRBV4-1	TRBJ1-5	TGCGCCAGCAGCCAATCCGGGACAAGAAGCAATCAGCCCCAGCATTTT	CASSQSGTRSNQPQHF
-	TRBD1	TRBV7-9	TRBJ2-1	TGTGCCAGCAGCGGACAGGGGACAGGGGGTTTATACAATGAGCGGTTCTTC	CASSGQGTGGLYNERFF
many	-	TRBV30	TRBJ1-5	TGTGCCTGGAGTGTACGGGGGATCATCGGGGGTCAGCCCCAGCATTTT	CAWSVRGIIGGQPQHF
few	TRBD1	TRBV29-1	TRBJ2-5	TGCAGCGTCAGATCCGGGACAGGGGTAGAGACCCAGTACTTC	CSVRSGTGVETQYF
many	-	TRBV24-1	TRBJ2-2	TGTGCCACCAGTGCTCGAGCGGCCGGGGAGCTGTTTTTT	CATSARAAGELFF
few	-	TRBV12-3/TRBV12-4	TRBJ2-2	TGTGCCAGCAGCCCCCAGCGTCAGGGTCCCCCCGGGGAGCTGTTTTTT	CASSPQRQGPPGELFF
many	-	TRBV10-1	TRBJ1-1	TGCGCCAGCAGCGCGGGGGGGCAGAACACTGAAGCTTTCTTT	CASSAGGQNTEAFF
many	TRBD2	TRBV3-1	TRBJ2-7	TGTGCCAGCAGCCAGAGAGCGGGAGTGCGCGAGCAGTACTTC	CASSQRAGVREQYF
many	TRBD1	TRBV6-6	TRBJ2-7	TGTGCCAGCAGTTACTCGCCGGGACAGGCCGCCTACGAGCAGTACTTC	CASSYSPGQAAYEQYF
many	-	TRBV20-1	TRBJ2-1	TGCAGTGCTAGAGTGGGCTTAAGGAATGAGCAGTTCTTC	CSARVGLRNEQFF
-	-	TRBV30	TRBJ1-2	TGTGCCTGGAGTGTAGCGGAGGCCTATGGCTACACCTTC	CAWSVAEAYGYTF
many	TRBD1	TRBV6-6	TRBJ2-3	TGTGCCAGCAGTTACTCGATAGACAGGGGGTACGATACGCAGTATTTT	CASSYSIDRGYDTQYF
many	-	TRBV12-5	TRBJ2-1	TGTGCTAGTGTGCCCCCTGGACAGCCCAATGAGCAGTTCTTC	CASVPPGQPNEQFF
many	-	TRBV20-1	TRBJ1-1	TGCAGTGCTAGAGATGCTTTTTTTGAAGCTTTCTTT	CSARDAFFEAFF
few	TRBD1	TRBV2	TRBJ1-5	TGTGCCAGCAGGGGACAGGGGACTCAGCCCCAGCATTTT	CASRGQGTQPQHF
-	TRBD2	TRBV4-2	TRBJ2-5	TGTGCCAGCAGCCAAGATCGAGCTAGCGGGAGGGGGGAGACCCAGTACTTC	CASSQDRASGRGETQYF
many	TRBD2	TRBV7-2	TRBJ2-7	TGTGCCAGCAGCCAGGGGTCTAGCGGGAGACACGAGCAGTACTTC	CASSQGSSGRHEQYF
few	-	TRBV6-2/TRBV6-3	TRBJ1-2	TGTGCCAGCACCTCCGGAGGGGCGGCTGGCTACACCTTC	CASTSGGAAGYTF
-	-	TRBV29-1	TRBJ1-4	TGCAGCGTTGGATGGTCGATTGAAAAACTGTTTTTT	CSVGWSIEKLFF
few	TRBD1	TRBV20-1	TRBJ1-1	TGCAGTGCTAGGGACAGGCGCTTTGACACTGAAGCTTTCTTT	CSARDRRFDTEAFF
-	-	TRBV10-3	TRBJ2-5	TGTGCCATCAGTGAGTCACGGGGGCGAGGGACCCAGTACTTC	CAISESRGRGTQYF
many	-	TRBV28	TRBJ2-7	TGTGCCAGCAGTTTGAGGGGCCTTACCTACGAGCAGTACTTC	CASSLRGLTYEQYF
many	TRBD2	TRBV24-1	TRBJ2-3	TGTGCCACCAGTGTGGCTAGCGGGGGAAGGGATACGCAGTATTTT	CATSVASGGRDTQYF
many	-	TRBV20-1	TRBJ2-5	TGCAGTGCCTGGAAGGACACGCCAGAGACCCAGTACTTC	CSAWKDTPETQYF
many	TRBD1	TRBV18	TRBJ2-7	TGTGCCAGCTCACCACGGACAGGGGGCGTCTACGAGCAGTACTTC	CASSPRTGGVYEQYF
many	TRBD1	TRBV2	TRBJ1-4	TGTGCCAGCGGACGGACAGGGACTAATGAAAAACTGTTTTTT	CASGRTGTNEKLFF